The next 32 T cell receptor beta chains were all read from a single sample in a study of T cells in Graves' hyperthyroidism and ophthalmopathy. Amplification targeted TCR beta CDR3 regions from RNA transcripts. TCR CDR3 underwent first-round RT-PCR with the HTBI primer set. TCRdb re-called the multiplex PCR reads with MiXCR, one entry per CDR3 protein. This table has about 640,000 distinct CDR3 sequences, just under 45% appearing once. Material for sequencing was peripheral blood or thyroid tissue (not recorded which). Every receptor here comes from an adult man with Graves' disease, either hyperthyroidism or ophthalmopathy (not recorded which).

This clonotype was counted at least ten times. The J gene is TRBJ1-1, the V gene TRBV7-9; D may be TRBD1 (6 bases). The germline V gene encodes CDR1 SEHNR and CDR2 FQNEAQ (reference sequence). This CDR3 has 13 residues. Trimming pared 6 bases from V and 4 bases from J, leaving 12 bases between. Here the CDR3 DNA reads TGTGCCAGCAGATCAGGGGTAGTCACTGAAGCTTTCTTT. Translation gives CASRSGVVTEAFF.

CDR3 sequence reads: CATSRDRGVNGYTF. CDR3 bases: TGTGCCACCAGCAGAGATCGGGGGGTTAATGGCTACACCTTC. V is TRBV15 and J is TRBJ1-2; a weak D match, TRBD1 (5 bases). The CDR3 covers 14 residues. V was shortened by 0 bases and J by 6 bases, with 11 bases between the two germline ends. Germline CDR1 LNHNV, CDR2 YYDKDF (reference sequence).

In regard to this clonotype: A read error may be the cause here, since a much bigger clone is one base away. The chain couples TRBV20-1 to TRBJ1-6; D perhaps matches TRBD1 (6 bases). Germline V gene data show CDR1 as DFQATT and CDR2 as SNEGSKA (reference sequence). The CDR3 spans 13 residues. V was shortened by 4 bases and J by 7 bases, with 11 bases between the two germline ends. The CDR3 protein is CSAKAGENSPLHF. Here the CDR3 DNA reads TGCAGTGCTAAAGCAGGGGAGAATTCACCCCTCCACTTT.

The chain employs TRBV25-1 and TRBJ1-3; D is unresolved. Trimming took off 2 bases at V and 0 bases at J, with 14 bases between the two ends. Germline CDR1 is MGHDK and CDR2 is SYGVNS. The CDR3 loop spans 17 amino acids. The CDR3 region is CASSEAPDGISGNTIYF. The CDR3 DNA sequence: TGTGCCAGCAGTGAAGCACCGGACGGGATCTCTGGAAACACCATATATTTT.

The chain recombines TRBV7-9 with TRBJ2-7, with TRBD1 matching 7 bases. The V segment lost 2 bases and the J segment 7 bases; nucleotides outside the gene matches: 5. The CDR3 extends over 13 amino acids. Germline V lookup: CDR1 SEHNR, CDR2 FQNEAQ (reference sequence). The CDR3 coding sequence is TGTGCCAGCAGCTTATTACAGGGGTCTGAGCAGTACTTC. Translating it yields CASSLLQGSEQYF. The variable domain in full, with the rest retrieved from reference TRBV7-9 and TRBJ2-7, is DTGVSQNPRHKITKRGQNVTFRCDPISEHNRLYWYRQTLGQGPEFLTYFQNEAQLEKSRLLSDRFSAERPKGSFSTLEIQRTEQGDSAMYLCASSLLQGSEQYFGPGTRLTVT.

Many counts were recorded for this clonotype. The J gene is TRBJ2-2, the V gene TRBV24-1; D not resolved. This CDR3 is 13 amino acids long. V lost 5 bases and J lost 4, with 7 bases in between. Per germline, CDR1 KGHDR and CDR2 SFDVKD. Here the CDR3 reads CATSALLTGELFF. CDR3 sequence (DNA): TGTGCCACCAGTGCGCTCCTCACCGGGGAGCTGTTTTTT.

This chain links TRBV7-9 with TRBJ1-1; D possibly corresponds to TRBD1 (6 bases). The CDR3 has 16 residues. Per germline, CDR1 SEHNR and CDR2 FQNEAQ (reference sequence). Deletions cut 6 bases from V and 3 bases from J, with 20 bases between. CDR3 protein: CASREPAGAADTEAFF. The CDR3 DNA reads TGTGCCAGCAGGGAACCCGCAGGGGCCGCGGACACTGAAGCTTTCTTT.

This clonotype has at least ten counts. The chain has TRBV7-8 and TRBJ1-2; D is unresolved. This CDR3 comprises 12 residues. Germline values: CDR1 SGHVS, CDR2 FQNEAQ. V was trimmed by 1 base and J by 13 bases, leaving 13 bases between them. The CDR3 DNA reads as TGTGCCAGCAGCTTAGGAGGGAGGGTTAGCACCTTC. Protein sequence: CASSLGGRVSTF.

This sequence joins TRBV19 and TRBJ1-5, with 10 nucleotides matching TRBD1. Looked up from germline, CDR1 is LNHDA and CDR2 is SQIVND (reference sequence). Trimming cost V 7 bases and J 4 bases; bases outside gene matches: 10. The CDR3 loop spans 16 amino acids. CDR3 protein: CASTPGQGIRNQPQHF. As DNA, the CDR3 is TGTGCCAGTACCCCGGGACAGGGGATTAGGAATCAGCCCCAGCATTTT. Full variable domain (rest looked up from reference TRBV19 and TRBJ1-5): DGGITQSPKYLFRKEGQNVTLSCEQNLNHDAMYWYRQDPGQGLRLIYYSQIVNDFQKGDIAEGYSVSREKKESFPLTVTSAQKNPTAFYLCASTPGQGIRNQPQHFGDGTRLSIL.

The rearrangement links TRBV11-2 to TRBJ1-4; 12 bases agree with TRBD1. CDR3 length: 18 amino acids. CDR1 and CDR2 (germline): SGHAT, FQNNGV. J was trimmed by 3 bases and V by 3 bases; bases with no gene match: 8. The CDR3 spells CASSLTGTGGYANEKLFF. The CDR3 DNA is TGTGCCAGCAGCTTGACCGGGACAGGGGGCTACGCTAATGAAAAACTGTTTTTT.

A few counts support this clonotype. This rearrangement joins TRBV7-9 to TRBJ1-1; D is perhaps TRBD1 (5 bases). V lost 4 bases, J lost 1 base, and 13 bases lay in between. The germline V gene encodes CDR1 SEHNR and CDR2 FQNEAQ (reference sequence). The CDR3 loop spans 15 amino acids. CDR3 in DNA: TGTGCCAGCAGCTGGGCGGGGCACGGGAACACTGAAGCTTTCTTT. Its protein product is CASSWAGHGNTEAFF.

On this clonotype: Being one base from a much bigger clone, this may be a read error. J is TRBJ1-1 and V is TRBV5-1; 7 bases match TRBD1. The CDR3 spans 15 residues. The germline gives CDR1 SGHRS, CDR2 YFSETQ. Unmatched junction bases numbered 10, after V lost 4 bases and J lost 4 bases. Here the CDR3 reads CASSIAGTVSTEAFF. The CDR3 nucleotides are TGCGCCAGCAGCATCGCCGGGACAGTGAGCACTGAAGCTTTCTTT.

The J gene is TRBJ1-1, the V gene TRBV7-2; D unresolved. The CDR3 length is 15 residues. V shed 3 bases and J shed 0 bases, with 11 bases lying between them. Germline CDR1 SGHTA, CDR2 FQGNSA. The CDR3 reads CASSFSGKVNTEAFF. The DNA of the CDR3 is TGTGCCAGCAGCTTTAGCGGGAAAGTGAACACTGAAGCTTTCTTT.

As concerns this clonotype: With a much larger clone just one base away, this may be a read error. DNA for the CDR3: TGTGCCAGCAGTGTACAGGGGCCGAATTCACCCCTCCACTTT. The encoded protein is CASSVQGPNSPLHF. This chain joins TRBV7-7 and TRBJ1-6, with 7 bases lining up with TRBD1. The CDR3 runs 14 residues. V lost 6 bases, J lost 7 bases, and 6 bases stayed unmatched. Germline V lookup: CDR1 SSHAT, CDR2 FNYEAQ (reference sequence).

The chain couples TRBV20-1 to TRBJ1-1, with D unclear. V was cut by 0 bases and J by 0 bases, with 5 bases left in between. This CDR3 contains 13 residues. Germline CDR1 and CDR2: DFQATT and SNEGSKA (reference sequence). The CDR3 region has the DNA TGCAGTGCTAGAGATCCCCTGAACACTGAAGCTTTCTTT. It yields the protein CSARDPLNTEAFF.

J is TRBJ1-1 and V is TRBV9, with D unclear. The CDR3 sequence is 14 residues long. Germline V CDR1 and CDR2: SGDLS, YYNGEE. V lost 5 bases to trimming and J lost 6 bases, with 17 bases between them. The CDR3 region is CASSYDQAAAEAFF. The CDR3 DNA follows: TGTGCCAGCAGTTACGACCAGGCGGCGGCTGAAGCTTTCTTT.

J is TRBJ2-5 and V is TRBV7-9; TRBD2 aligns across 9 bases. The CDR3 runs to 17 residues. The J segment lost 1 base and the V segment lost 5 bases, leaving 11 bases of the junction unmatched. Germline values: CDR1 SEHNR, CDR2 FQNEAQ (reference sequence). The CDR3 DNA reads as TGTGCCAGCAGCCAAGTAGCGGGGGCGACCTTCCAAGAGACCCAGTACTTC. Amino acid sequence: CASSQVAGATFQETQYF.

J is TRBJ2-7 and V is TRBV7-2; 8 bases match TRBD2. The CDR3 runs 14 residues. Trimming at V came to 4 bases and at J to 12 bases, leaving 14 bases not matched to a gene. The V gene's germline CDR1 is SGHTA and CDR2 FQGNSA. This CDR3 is CASSSQSTSEVRYF. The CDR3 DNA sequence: TGTGCCAGCAGCTCCCAATCGACTAGCGAGGTGAGGTACTTC.

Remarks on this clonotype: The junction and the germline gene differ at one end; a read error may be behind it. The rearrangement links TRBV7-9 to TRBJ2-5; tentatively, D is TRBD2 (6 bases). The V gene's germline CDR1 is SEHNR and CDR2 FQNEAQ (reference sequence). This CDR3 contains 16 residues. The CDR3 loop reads CASSWRVSGSEETQYF. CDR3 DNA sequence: TGCGCCAGCAGCTGGAGGGTCTCGGGGAGCGAAGAGACCCAGTACTTC.

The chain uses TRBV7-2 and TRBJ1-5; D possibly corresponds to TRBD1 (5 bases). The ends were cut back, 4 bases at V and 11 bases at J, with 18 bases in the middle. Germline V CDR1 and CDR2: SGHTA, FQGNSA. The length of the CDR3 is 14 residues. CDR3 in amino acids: CASSSYGTSETQHF. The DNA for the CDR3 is TGTGCCAGCAGCTCATACGGGACTAGCGAGACCCAGCATTTT.

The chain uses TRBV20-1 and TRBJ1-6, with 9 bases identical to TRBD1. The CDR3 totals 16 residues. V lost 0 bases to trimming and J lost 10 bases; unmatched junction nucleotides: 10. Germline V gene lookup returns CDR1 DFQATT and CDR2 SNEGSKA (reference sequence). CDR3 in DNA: TGCAGTGCTAGAGACTTTCGGACAGGGGAAGGCTCACCCCTCCACTTT. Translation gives CSARDFRTGEGSPLHF.

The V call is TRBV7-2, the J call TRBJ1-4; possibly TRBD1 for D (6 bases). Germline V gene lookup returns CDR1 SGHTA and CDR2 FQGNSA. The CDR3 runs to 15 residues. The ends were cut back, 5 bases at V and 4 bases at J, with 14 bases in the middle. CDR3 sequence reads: CASSQGQILNEKLFF. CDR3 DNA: TGTGCCAGCAGCCAAGGACAGATACTTAATGAAAAACTGTTTTTT. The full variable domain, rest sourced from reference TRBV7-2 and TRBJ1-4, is GAGVSQSPSNKVTEKGKDVELRCDPISGHTALYWYRQSLGQGLEFLIYFQGNSAPDKSGLPSDRFSAERTGGSVSTLTIQRTQQEDSAVYLCASSQGQILNEKLFFGSGTQLSVL.

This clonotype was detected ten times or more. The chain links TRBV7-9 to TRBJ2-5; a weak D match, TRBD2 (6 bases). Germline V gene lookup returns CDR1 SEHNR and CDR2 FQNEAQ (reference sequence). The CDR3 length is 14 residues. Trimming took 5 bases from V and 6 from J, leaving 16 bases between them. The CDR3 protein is CASSGGGAAQTQYF. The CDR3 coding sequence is TGTGCCAGCAGCGGCGGCGGGGCCGCGCAGACCCAGTACTTC.

The DNA of the CDR3 is TGTGCCAGCAGCGTAGCCATGGGGGCAGTTAACTATGGCTACACCTTC. It encodes CASSVAMGAVNYGYTF. This chain links TRBV9 with TRBJ1-2, with a tentative D call TRBD1 (6 bases). The V and J ends lost 0 bases and 1 base respectively, with 13 bases between them. CDR3 length equals 16 residues. Germline-derived CDR1 and CDR2 are SGDLS and YYNGEE.

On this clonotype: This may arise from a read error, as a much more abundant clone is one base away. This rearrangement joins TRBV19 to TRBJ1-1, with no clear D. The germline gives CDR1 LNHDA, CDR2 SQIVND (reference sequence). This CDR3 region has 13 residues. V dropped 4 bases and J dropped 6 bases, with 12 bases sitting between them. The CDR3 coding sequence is TGTGCCAGTAGTAGAGGTTCCTCCCCTGAAGCTTTCTTT. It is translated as CASSRGSSPEAFF. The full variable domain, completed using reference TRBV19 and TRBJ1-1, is DGGITQSPKYLFRKEGQNVTLSCEQNLNHDAMYWYRQDPGQGLRLIYYSQIVNDFQKGDIAEGYSVSREKKESFPLTVTSAQKNPTAFYLCASSRGSSPEAFFGQGTRLTVV.

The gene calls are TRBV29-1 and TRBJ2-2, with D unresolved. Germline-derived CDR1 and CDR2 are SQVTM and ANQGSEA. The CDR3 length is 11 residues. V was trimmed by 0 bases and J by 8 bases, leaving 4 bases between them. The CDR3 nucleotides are TGCAGCGTTGAAGATTATGGGGAGCTGTTTTTT. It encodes CSVEDYGELFF.

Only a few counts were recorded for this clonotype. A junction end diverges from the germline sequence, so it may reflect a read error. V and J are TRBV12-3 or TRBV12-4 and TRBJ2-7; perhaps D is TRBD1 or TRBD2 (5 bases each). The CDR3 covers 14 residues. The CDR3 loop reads CASSWWDPGYEQYF. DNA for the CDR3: TGCGCCAGCAGCTGGTGGGACCCGGGCTACGAGCAGTACTTC.

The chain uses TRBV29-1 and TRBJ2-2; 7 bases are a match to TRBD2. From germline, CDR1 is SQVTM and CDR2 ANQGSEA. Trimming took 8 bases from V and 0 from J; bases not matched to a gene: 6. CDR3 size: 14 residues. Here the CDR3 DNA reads TGCAGCTTCGAGGGAGGGGCGAACACCGGGGAGCTGTTTTTT. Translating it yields CSFEGGANTGELFF.

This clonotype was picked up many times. CDR3 DNA sequence: TGTGCCAGCAGCCCAGACTTCCCGGCCCACGAGCAGTACTTC. It specifies CASSPDFPAHEQYF. The chain has TRBV7-9 and TRBJ2-7; D is ambiguous. The V gene's germline CDR1 is SEHNR and CDR2 FQNEAQ (reference sequence). V shed 5 bases and J shed 5 bases, with 16 bases lying between them. The CDR3 runs to 14 residues.

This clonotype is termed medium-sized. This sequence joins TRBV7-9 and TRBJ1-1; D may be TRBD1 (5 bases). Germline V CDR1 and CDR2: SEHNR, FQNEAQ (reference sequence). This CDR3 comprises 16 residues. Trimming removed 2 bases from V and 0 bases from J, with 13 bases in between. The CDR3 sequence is CASSLLRTSMNTEAFF. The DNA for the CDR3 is TGTGCCAGCAGCTTACTACGGACAAGCATGAACACTGAAGCTTTCTTT.

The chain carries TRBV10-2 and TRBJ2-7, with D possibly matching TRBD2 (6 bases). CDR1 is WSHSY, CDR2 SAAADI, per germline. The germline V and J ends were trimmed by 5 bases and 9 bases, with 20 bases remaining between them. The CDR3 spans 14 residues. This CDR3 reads CASSSSGSTDTQYF. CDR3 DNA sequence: TGCGCCAGCAGTAGTAGCGGATCCACAGATACGCAGTACTTC.

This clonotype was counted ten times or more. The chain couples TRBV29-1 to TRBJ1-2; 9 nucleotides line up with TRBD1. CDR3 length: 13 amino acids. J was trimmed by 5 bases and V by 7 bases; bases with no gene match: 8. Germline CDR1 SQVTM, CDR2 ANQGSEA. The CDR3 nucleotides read TGCAGCGCGGGACAGGGCGGTCGGTATGGCTACACCTTC. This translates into CSAGQGGRYGYTF.